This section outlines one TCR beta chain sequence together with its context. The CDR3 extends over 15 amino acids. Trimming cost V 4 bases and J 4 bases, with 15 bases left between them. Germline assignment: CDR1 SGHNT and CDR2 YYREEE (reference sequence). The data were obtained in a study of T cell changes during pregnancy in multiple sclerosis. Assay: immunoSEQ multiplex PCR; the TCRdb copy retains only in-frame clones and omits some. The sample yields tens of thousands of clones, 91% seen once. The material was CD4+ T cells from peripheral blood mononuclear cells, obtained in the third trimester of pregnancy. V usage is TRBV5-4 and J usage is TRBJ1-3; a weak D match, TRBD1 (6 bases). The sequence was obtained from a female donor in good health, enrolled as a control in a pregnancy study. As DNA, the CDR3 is TGTGCCAGCAGCATTGGCGGACAGTCCGGAAACACCATATATTTT. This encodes CASSIGGQSGNTIYF.